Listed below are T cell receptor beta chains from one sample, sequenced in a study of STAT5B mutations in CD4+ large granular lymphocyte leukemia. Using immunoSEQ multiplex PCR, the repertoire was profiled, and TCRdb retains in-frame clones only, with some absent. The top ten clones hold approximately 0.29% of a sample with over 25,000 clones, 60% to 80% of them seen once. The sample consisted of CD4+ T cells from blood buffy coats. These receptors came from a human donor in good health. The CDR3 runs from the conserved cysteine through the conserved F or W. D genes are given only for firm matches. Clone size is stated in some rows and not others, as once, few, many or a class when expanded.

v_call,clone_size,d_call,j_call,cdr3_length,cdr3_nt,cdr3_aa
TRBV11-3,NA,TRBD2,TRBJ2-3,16,TGTGCCAGCAGCCCAGGACTAGCGGGAGATACAGATACGCAGTATTTT,CASSPGLAGDTDTQYF
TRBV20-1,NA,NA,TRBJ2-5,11,TGCAGTGCTATTATACAAGAGACCCAGTACTTC,CSAIIQETQYF
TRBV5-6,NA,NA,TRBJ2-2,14,TGTGCCAGCAGACAAACCCTTAACACCGGGGAGCTGTTTTTT,CASRQTLNTGELFF
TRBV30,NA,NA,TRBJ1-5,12,TGTGCCTGCACGGTTGGTAGCCAGCCCCAGCATTTT,CACTVGSQPQHF
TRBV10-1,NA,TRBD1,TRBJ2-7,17,TGCGCCAGCAGTGGCGGACAGGGGAGTTTGCTGGACTACGAGCAGTACTTC,CASSGGQGSLLDYEQYF
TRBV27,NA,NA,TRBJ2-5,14,TGTGCCAGCAGTTTAATGACAGGGAGGGAGACCCAGTACTTC,CASSLMTGRETQYF
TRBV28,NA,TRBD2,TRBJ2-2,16,TGTGCCAGCAGAAGGGCGGGGGGGGTGAACACCGGGGAGCTGTTTTTT,CASRRAGGVNTGELFF
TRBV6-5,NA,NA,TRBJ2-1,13,TGTGCCAGCAGTTACTCGGGTGTTTTTGAGCAGTTCTTC,CASSYSGVFEQFF
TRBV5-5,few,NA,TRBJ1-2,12,TGTGCCAGCCGCGGGAACAACTATGGCTACACCTTC,CASRGNNYGYTF
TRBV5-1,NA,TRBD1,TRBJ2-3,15,TGCGCCAGCAGCTTGATGGGACAGGGGGCAGATACGCAGTATTTT,CASSLMGQGADTQYF
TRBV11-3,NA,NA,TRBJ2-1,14,TGTGCCATAAGCGAGGGAGCGGGTTACAATGAGCAGTTCTTC,CAISEGAGYNEQFF
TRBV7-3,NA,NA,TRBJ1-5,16,TGTGCCAGCAGCCTAGGGGAACCAAACGGCAATCAGCCCCAGCATTTT,CASSLGEPNGNQPQHF
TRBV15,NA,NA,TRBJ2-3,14,TGTGCCACCTCGTCCCGTTATCCCCCGGATACGCAGTATTTT,CATSSRYPPDTQYF
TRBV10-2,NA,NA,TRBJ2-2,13,TGCGCCAGCAGCCTACAGGGTCCCGGGGAGCTGTTTTTT,CASSLQGPGELFF
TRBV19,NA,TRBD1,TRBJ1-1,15,TGTGCCAGTAGTAAATATCAGGGGGCGGCCACTGAAGCTTTCTTT,CASSKYQGAATEAFF
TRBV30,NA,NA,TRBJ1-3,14,TGTGCCTGGATTAGGGCGCGGTCTGGAAACACCATATATTTT,CAWIRARSGNTIYF
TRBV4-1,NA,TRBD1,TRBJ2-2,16,TGCGCCAGCAGCCAGACAGGGGGCAGGAGGCTCGGGGAGCTGTTTTTT,CASSQTGGRRLGELFF
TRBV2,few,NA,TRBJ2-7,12,TGTGCCAGCAGACAAATCCACTACGAGCAGTACTTC,CASRQIHYEQYF
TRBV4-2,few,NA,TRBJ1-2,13,TGTGCCAGCAGCCAAGAATCAGCCTATGGCTACACCTTC,CASSQESAYGYTF
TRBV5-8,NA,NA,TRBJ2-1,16,TGTGCCAGCAGCACCTTCATGGGTATCGAGTACAATGAGCAGTTCTTC,CASSTFMGIEYNEQFF
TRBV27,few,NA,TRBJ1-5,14,TGTGCCAGCAAAGACCAGGGCGGTAATCAGCCCCAGCATTTT,CASKDQGGNQPQHF
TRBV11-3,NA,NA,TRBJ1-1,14,TGTGCCAGCAGCTTGGACCGGGACATGCATGAAGCTTTCTTT,CASSLDRDMHEAFF
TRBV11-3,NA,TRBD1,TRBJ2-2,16,TGTGCCAGCAGCTCACACAGGGGGCTGGGGTATGTGGAGCTGTTTTTT,CASSSHRGLGYVELFF
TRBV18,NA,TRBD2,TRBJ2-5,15,TGTGCCAGCTCACCGGGGGAACTAGCGGAAGAGACCCAGTACTTC,CASSPGELAEETQYF
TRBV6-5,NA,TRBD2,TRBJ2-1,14,TGTGCCAGCAGGATCACTAGCGGACCCAATGAGCAGTTCTTC,CASRITSGPNEQFF
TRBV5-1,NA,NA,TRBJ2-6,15,TGCGCCAGCAGCTTATACGGGGTCGGGGCCAACGTCCTGACTTTC,CASSLYGVGANVLTF
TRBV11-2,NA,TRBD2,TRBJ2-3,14,TGTGCCAGCAGCTTTAGCGGGAGATGGGATACGCAGTATTTT,CASSFSGRWDTQYF
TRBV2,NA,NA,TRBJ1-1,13,TGTGCCAGCAGTGAAGCGCTTCGGACTGAAGCTTTCTTT,CASSEALRTEAFF
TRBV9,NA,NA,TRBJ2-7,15,TGTGCCAGCAGCGCCGGACCCTTGAGCTCCTACGAGCAGTACTTC,CASSAGPLSSYEQYF
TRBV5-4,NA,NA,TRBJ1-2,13,TGTGCCAGCAGCTTGAGGAGAGCCTATGGCTACACCTTC,CASSLRRAYGYTF
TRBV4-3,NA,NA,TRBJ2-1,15,TGCGCCAGCAGCCAAGGTCCGAGGCCTAGTAATGAGCAGTTCTTC,CASSQGPRPSNEQFF
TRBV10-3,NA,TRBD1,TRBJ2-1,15,TGTGCCATCAGTGTCGCCGGGACAGGGTTCAATGAGCAGTTCTTC,CAISVAGTGFNEQFF
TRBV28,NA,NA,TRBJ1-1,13,TGTGCCAGCTTCAAACAGGGATACACTGAAGCTTTCTTT,CASFKQGYTEAFF
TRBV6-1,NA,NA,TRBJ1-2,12,TGTGCCAGTAGGACAGCTAACTATGGCTACACCTTC,CASRTANYGYTF
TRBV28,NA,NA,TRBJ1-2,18,TGTGCCAGCAGTTTTATCCTTGGGGGTCCAGGGGCGGACTATGGCTACACCTTC,CASSFILGGPGADYGYTF
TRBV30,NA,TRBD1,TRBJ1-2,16,TGTGCCTGGAGTGTAGATGGGACAGGGGCTGGGCTTGGCTACACCTTC,CAWSVDGTGAGLGYTF
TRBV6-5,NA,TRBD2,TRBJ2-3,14,TGTGCCAGCACAGAGCGGGGGGGCGTATATACGCAGTATTTT,CASTERGGVYTQYF
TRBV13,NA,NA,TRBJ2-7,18,TGTGCCAGCAGCTTAGGGCGGGACCACCTCATGGGCCTCTACGAGCAGTACTTC,CASSLGRDHLMGLYEQYF
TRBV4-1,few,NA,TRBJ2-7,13,TGCGCCAGCAGCCGGGACATAACCTACGAGCAGTACTTC,CASSRDITYEQYF
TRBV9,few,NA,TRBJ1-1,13,TGTGCCAGCAGCGTCTTAACGACTACTGAAGCTTTCTTT,CASSVLTTTEAFF
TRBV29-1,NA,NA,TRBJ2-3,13,TGCAGCGTTGAACCAGTCGGCACAGATACGCAGTATTTT,CSVEPVGTDTQYF
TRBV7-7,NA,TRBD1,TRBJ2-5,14,TGTGCCAGCAGCACCGGGACAGGGGGGGAGACCCAGTACTTC,CASSTGTGGETQYF
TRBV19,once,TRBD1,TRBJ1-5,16,TGTGCCAGTAGTATAGTTGGAGGACAGGGAAATCAGCCCCAGCATTTT,CASSIVGGQGNQPQHF
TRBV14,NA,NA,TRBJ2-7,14,TGTGCCAGCAGCCGACCAGGTGTCCAGTACGAGCAGTACTTC,CASSRPGVQYEQYF
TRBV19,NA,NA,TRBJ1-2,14,TGTGCCAGTAGTATCCCTGGGGTCCTTTATGGCTACACCTTC,CASSIPGVLYGYTF
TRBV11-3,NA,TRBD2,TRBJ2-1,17,TGTGCCAGCAGCGTTACCGCCCTTAGCGGGAGGGTCAATGAGCAGTTCTTC,CASSVTALSGRVNEQFF
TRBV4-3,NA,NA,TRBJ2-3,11,TGCGCCAGCAGCACTGGGGATACGCAGTATTTT,CASSTGDTQYF
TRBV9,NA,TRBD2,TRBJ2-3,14,TGTGCCAGCAGCCCGGGACTAGCTGAAGATACGCAGTATTTT,CASSPGLAEDTQYF
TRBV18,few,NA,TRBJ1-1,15,TGTGCCAGCTCACCTGGACGCCTCATGAACACTGAAGCTTTCTTT,CASSPGRLMNTEAFF
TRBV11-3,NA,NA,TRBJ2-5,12,TGTGCCAGCAGCCCCCCCGGGGAGACCCAGTACTTC,CASSPPGETQYF
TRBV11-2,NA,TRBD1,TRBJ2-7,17,TGTGCCAGCAGCTTAGCCGGGACAGGGGGCGCGAAGTACGAGCAGTACTTC,CASSLAGTGGAKYEQYF
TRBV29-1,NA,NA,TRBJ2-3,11,TGCAGCGTACGGGTATCAGATACGCAGTATTTT,CSVRVSDTQYF
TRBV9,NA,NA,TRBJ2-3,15,TGTGCCAGCGCCCGACTACAAATCCTCACAGATACGCAGTATTTT,CASARLQILTDTQYF
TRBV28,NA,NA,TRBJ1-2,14,TGTGCCAGCAGTTTGGGTCAGGACGGCTATGGCTACACCTTC,CASSLGQDGYGYTF